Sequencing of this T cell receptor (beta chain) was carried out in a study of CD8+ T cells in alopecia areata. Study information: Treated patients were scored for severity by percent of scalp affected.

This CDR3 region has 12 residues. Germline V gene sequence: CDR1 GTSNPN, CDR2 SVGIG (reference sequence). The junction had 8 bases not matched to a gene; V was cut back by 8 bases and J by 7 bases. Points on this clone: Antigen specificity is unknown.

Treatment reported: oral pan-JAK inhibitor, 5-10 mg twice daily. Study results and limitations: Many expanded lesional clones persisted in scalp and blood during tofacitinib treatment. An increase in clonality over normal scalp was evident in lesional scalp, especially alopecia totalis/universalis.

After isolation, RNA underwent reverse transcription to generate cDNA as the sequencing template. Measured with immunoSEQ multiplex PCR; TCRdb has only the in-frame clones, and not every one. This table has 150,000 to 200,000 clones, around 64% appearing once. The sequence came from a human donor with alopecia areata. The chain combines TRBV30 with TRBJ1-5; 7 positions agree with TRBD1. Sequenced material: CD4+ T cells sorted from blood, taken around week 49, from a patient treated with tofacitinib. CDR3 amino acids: CARRDSCQPQHF. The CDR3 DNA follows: TGTGCCAGACGGGACAGTTGCCAGCCCCAGCATTTT. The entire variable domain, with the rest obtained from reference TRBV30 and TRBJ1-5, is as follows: SQTIHQWPATLVQPVGSPLSLECTVEGTSNPNLYWYRQAAGRGLQLLFYSVGIGQISSEVPQNLSASRPQDRQFILSSKKLLLSDSGFYLCARRDSCQPQHFGDGTRLSIL.